This entry lists 14 T cell receptor beta chains sequenced from one sample in a study of blood T cell repertoires in COVID-19. Profiled with immunoSEQ multiplex PCR; TCRdb holds only in-frame clones, not every one. The sample comprises fewer than 100,000 clones, less than 90% of which are singletons, and about 7.2% rests with the top ten. Sample: peripheral blood. These receptors originate from a man between 60 and 75 years old with acute or convalescent COVID-19.

The chain couples TRBV5-1 to TRBJ2-1; TRBD1 aligns across 9 bases. The CDR3 loop spans 15 amino acids. The V gene's germline CDR1 is SGHRS and CDR2 YFSETQ. Losses at the gene ends were 4 bases for V and 7 bases for J; bases not matched to a gene: 9. Here the CDR3 reads CASSDRDRDMNEQFF. The CDR3 DNA follows: TGCGCCAGCAGCGACCGGGACAGGGATATGAATGAGCAGTTCTTC.

V gene TRBV7-9 combines with J gene TRBJ2-7, with TRBD1 as a possible D gene (6 bases). Germline lookup yields CDR1 SEHNR and CDR2 FQNEAQ (reference sequence). The CDR3 covers 15 residues. The V end lost 1 base, the J end lost 4 bases, and 14 bases lay between the germline ends. As DNA, the CDR3 is TGTGCCAGCAGCTTAGATACAGGGTGGAGGTACGAGCAGTACTTC. It translates to CASSLDTGWRYEQYF.

CDR3 bases: TGTGCCAGCAGCGTAGCGAGGAATGGCTACGAGCAGTACTTC. Translated, it gives CASSVARNGYEQYF. This chain joins TRBV9 and TRBJ2-7; no definite D call. Germline V gene data show CDR1 as SGDLS and CDR2 as YYNGEE. V gave up 0 bases and J gave up 3 bases, with 10 bases separating them. This CDR3 has 14 amino acids.

This sequence joins TRBV18 and TRBJ2-3; the D is unclear. Germline CDR1 is KGHSH and CDR2 is LQKENI. CDR3 size: 17 residues. The V and J ends lost 1 base and 3 bases respectively, with 17 bases between them. The CDR3 loop reads CASSPLLGIGSTDTQYF. The CDR3 DNA sequence: TGTGCCAGCTCACCACTTCTAGGAATTGGGTCAACAGATACGCAGTATTTT.

The chain uses TRBV30 and TRBJ2-2; D possibly corresponds to TRBD1 (5 bases). V lost 2 bases, J lost 4 bases, and 17 bases lay in between. This CDR3 has 16 residues. The germline CDR1 and CDR2 sequences are GTSNPN and SVGIG (reference sequence). The CDR3 reads CAWSPRDRGITGELFF. The CDR3 region has the DNA TGTGCCTGGAGTCCACGAGACAGAGGTATCACCGGGGAGCTGTTTTTT.

This chain connects TRBV7-9 to TRBJ2-1, with 14 bases lining up with TRBD2. Looked up from germline, CDR1 is SEHNR and CDR2 is FQNEAQ (reference sequence). Trimming at V came to 1 base and at J to 5 bases, leaving 1 base not matched to a gene. This CDR3 region has 16 residues. This chain's CDR3 is CASSLGGLAGDNEQFF. The CDR3 nucleotides read TGTGCCAGCAGCTTAGGGGGACTAGCGGGAGACAATGAGCAGTTCTTC.

This clone came up a few times. The chain combines TRBV6-2 or TRBV6-3 with TRBJ1-5, with TRBD1 identical over 7 bases. Trimming cost V 5 bases and J 0 bases; bases outside gene matches: 7. The CDR3 is 16 residues long. Germline V gene data show CDR1 as MNHEY and CDR2 as SVGEGT. CDR3 loop: CASSSSTGNSNQPQHF. The CDR3 DNA reads TGTGCCAGCAGTAGTTCGACAGGGAATAGCAATCAGCCCCAGCATTTT.

This clone was observed a few times. The chain couples TRBV5-6 to TRBJ2-2; no definite D call. The CDR3 runs 12 residues. Germline V gene sequence: CDR1 SGHDT, CDR2 YYEEEE. The V end was cut by 7 bases, the J end by 4 bases, with 8 bases between. The CDR3 DNA reads as TGTGCCAGCGGTAGCATCACCGGGGAGCTGTTTTTT. As protein: CASGSITGELFF.

The chain uses TRBV5-1 and TRBJ1-1; 9 bases agree with TRBD1. Germline CDR1 is SGHRS and CDR2 is YFSETQ. Trimming took 0 bases from V and 0 from J; bases not matched to a gene: 3. The CDR3 is 16 amino acids. The chain's CDR3 is CASSLDRGLVNTEAFF. CDR3 nucleotide sequence: TGCGCCAGCAGCTTGGACAGGGGGCTCGTGAACACTGAAGCTTTCTTT.

The rearrangement links TRBV19 to TRBJ1-5; TRBD1 aligns across 8 bases. The germline CDR1 and CDR2 sequences are LNHDA and SQIVND (reference sequence). Unmatched junction bases numbered 10, after V lost 4 bases and J lost 5 bases. This CDR3 contains 16 residues. This CDR3 reads CASSTPDRGRDQPQHF. The CDR3 region has the DNA TGTGCCAGTAGTACTCCCGACAGGGGTAGGGATCAGCCCCAGCATTTT. Full variable domain (outside the CDR3, taken from reference TRBV19 and TRBJ1-5): DGGITQSPKYLFRKEGQNVTLSCEQNLNHDAMYWYRQDPGQGLRLIYYSQIVNDFQKGDIAEGYSVSREKKESFPLTVTSAQKNPTAFYLCASSTPDRGRDQPQHFGDGTRLSIL.

This clone has a handful of counts. The rearrangement uses TRBV2 and TRBJ2-2; the match to TRBD2 covers 13 bases. The germline V gene has CDR1 SNHLY and CDR2 FYNNEI. The CDR3 length is 15 residues. Unmatched junction bases numbered 6, after V lost 8 bases and J lost 6 bases. The CDR3 protein is CASGTSGMNAGELFF. The CDR3 DNA is TGTGCCAGCGGGACTAGCGGGATGAATGCCGGGGAGCTGTTTTTT.

The CDR3 reads CASGFSLGTGGSPLHF. The CDR3 DNA reads TGTGCTAGTGGTTTCTCATTGGGGACAGGGGGTTCACCCCTCCACTTT. The rearrangement links TRBV12-5 to TRBJ1-6, with 11 bases that match TRBD1. J lost 9 bases, V lost 3 bases, and 7 bases had no gene match. The CDR3 has 16 amino acids. Looked up from germline, CDR1 is LGHNT and CDR2 is FRNRAP.

The rearrangement uses TRBV7-2 and TRBJ1-2, with 9 nucleotides matching TRBD1. The germline V gene encodes CDR1 SGHTA and CDR2 FQGNSA. This CDR3 spans 14 amino acids. After removal of 3 bases from V and 5 bases from J, the junction contained 4 bases not matched to a gene. The CDR3 DNA reads TGTGCCAGCAGCTTGAGACAGGGGGTTTATGGCTACACCTTC. Residues: CASSLRQGVYGYTF.

The chain is built from TRBV6-5 and TRBJ1-6, with D possibly matching TRBD1 (6 bases). The V end lost 4 bases, the J end lost 7 bases, and 11 bases lay between the germline ends. In germline, CDR1 is MNHEY, CDR2 SVGAGI. There are 14 residues in the CDR3. The CDR3 protein is CASSSGVSNSPLHF. The CDR3 DNA reads as TGTGCCAGCAGTTCAGGGGTTAGCAATTCACCCCTCCACTTT.